The rows below give T cell receptor beta chains drawn from one sample of a study of blood T cell repertoires in COVID-19. Clones were read by immunoSEQ multiplex PCR, and TCRdb kept only the in-frame ones, dropping some. The table has some 520,000 clones, about 91% seen once; the top ten hold 0.8% to 0.9%. The sequenced sample consisted of peripheral blood. Receptor source: a young man with COVID-19, enrolled during active disease. Each CDR3 is given with its conserved first and last residue. Fields, in order: V gene, clone size, D gene, J gene, CDR3 protein, CDR3 DNA. The D gene is left open where the match is weak. The size field is filled for only some rows; it gives once, few, many or a size class.

v_call: TRBV25-1; clone_size: -; d_call: -; j_call: TRBJ1-2; cdr3_aa: CASSDRGSMGYTF; cdr3_nt: TGTGCCAGCAGTGACAGGGGTTCTATGGGCTACACCTTC
v_call: TRBV3-1/TRBV3-2; clone_size: -; d_call: TRBD1; j_call: TRBJ1-3; cdr3_aa: CASSLGAGGVGNTIYF; cdr3_nt: TGTGCCAGCAGCCTCGGAGCAGGGGGCGTAGGAAACACCATATATTTT
v_call: TRBV7-3; clone_size: -; d_call: -; j_call: TRBJ1-1; cdr3_aa: CASSPSGWTEAFF; cdr3_nt: TGTGCCAGCAGCCCCTCAGGGTGGACTGAAGCTTTCTTT
v_call: TRBV10-3; clone_size: -; d_call: TRBD1; j_call: TRBJ1-2; cdr3_aa: CAISEPDRGNYGYTF; cdr3_nt: TGTGCCATCAGTGAGCCAGACAGGGGGAACTATGGCTACACCTTC
v_call: TRBV11-2; clone_size: -; d_call: -; j_call: TRBJ2-7; cdr3_aa: CASSHPGLSYEQYF; cdr3_nt: TGTGCCAGCAGCCACCCCGGACTCTCTTACGAGCAGTACTTC
v_call: TRBV11-3; clone_size: -; d_call: TRBD1; j_call: TRBJ2-7; cdr3_aa: CASSQRGTGVHEQYF; cdr3_nt: TGTGCCAGCAGTCAGCGCGGGACAGGGGTCCACGAGCAGTACTTC
v_call: TRBV19; clone_size: -; d_call: TRBD2; j_call: TRBJ2-2; cdr3_aa: CASKTSGRAPGELFF; cdr3_nt: TGTGCCAGTAAAACTAGCGGGAGGGCCCCCGGGGAGCTGTTTTTT
v_call: TRBV5-1; clone_size: -; d_call: -; j_call: TRBJ2-3; cdr3_aa: CASSLDGRADTQYF; cdr3_nt: TGCGCCAGCAGCTTGGACGGGAGAGCGGATACGCAGTATTTT
v_call: TRBV6-5; clone_size: -; d_call: TRBD1; j_call: TRBJ1-5; cdr3_aa: CASSTQGARQPQHF; cdr3_nt: TGTGCCAGCAGTACACAGGGGGCGAGACAGCCCCAGCATTTT
v_call: TRBV24-1; clone_size: once; d_call: -; j_call: TRBJ2-2; cdr3_aa: CATSDRLRRDTGELFF; cdr3_nt: TGTGCCACCAGTGATCGACTTCGCCGCGACACCGGGGAGCTGTTTTTT
v_call: TRBV3-1/TRBV3-2; clone_size: -; d_call: -; j_call: TRBJ2-4; cdr3_aa: CASSPGLLAKNIQYF; cdr3_nt: TGTGCCAGCAGCCCGGGTCTATTAGCCAAAAACATTCAGTACTTC
v_call: TRBV12-3/TRBV12-4; clone_size: -; d_call: -; j_call: TRBJ1-1; cdr3_aa: CASSRTVEAFF; cdr3_nt: TGTGCCAGCTCAAGGACTGTAGAAGCTTTCTTT
v_call: TRBV7-9; clone_size: -; d_call: TRBD2; j_call: TRBJ2-3; cdr3_aa: CASSPVLSGASGATQYF; cdr3_nt: TGTGCCAGCAGCCCTGTCCTAAGTGGGGCTAGCGGGGCTACGCAGTATTTT
v_call: TRBV19; clone_size: -; d_call: -; j_call: TRBJ2-1; cdr3_aa: CASTLSGYNEQFF; cdr3_nt: TGTGCCAGTACCCTTTCCGGTTACAATGAGCAGTTCTTC
v_call: TRBV5-1; clone_size: -; d_call: -; j_call: TRBJ2-7; cdr3_aa: CASRGQFSSPGEQYF; cdr3_nt: TGCGCCAGCAGAGGACAATTTAGTTCTCCTGGCGAGCAGTACTTC
v_call: TRBV6-6; clone_size: -; d_call: -; j_call: TRBJ2-7; cdr3_aa: CASSTTYEQYF; cdr3_nt: TGTGCCAGCAGCACTACTTACGAGCAGTACTTC
v_call: TRBV5-5; clone_size: -; d_call: TRBD1; j_call: TRBJ1-1; cdr3_aa: CASSWEDRDTEAFF; cdr3_nt: TGTGCCAGCAGCTGGGAGGACAGGGACACTGAAGCTTTCTTT
v_call: TRBV6-1; clone_size: -; d_call: TRBD1; j_call: TRBJ2-2; cdr3_aa: CASSKDRTGASGELFF; cdr3_nt: TGTGCCAGCAGTAAAGATCGGACAGGGGCTTCCGGGGAGCTGTTTTTT
v_call: TRBV10-3; clone_size: -; d_call: TRBD1; j_call: TRBJ1-2; cdr3_aa: CAISQGALDGYTF; cdr3_nt: TGTGCCATCAGTCAGGGGGCTTTAGATGGCTACACCTTC
v_call: TRBV5-4; clone_size: -; d_call: TRBD1; j_call: TRBJ2-1; cdr3_aa: CASSPGQGGNEQFF; cdr3_nt: TGTGCCAGCAGTCCAGGACAGGGAGGCAATGAGCAGTTCTTC
v_call: TRBV4-1; clone_size: -; d_call: TRBD1; j_call: TRBJ1-4; cdr3_aa: CASSQKYGTGDEKLFF; cdr3_nt: TGCGCCAGCAGCCAAAAATACGGGACAGGGGACGAAAAACTGTTTTTT
v_call: TRBV7-9; clone_size: -; d_call: TRBD2; j_call: TRBJ2-3; cdr3_aa: CASSLTSGGAVDTQYF; cdr3_nt: TGTGCCAGCAGCTTGACTAGCGGGGGGGCCGTAGATACGCAGTATTTT
v_call: TRBV19; clone_size: -; d_call: -; j_call: TRBJ1-1; cdr3_aa: CASSYPDRWWSPNTEAFF; cdr3_nt: TGTGCCAGTAGTTATCCCGACAGATGGTGGTCCCCGAACACTGAAGCTTTCTTT
v_call: TRBV6-1; clone_size: -; d_call: TRBD2; j_call: TRBJ2-1; cdr3_aa: CASSDGIGRELNEQFF; cdr3_nt: TGTGCCAGCAGTGATGGTATAGGGCGGGAGTTGAATGAGCAGTTCTTC
v_call: TRBV19; clone_size: -; d_call: -; j_call: TRBJ2-2; cdr3_aa: CASMRDVDTGELFF; cdr3_nt: TGTGCCAGTATGCGGGACGTAGACACCGGGGAGCTGTTTTTT
v_call: TRBV11-2; clone_size: -; d_call: -; j_call: TRBJ2-7; cdr3_aa: CASSPRSEQYF; cdr3_nt: TGTGCCAGCAGCCCGCGGTCCGAGCAGTACTTC
v_call: TRBV12-3/TRBV12-4; clone_size: -; d_call: -; j_call: TRBJ1-6; cdr3_aa: CASRRGADSPLHF; cdr3_nt: TGTGCCAGCAGGCGGGGGGCTGATTCACCCCTCCACTTT
v_call: TRBV7-9; clone_size: once; d_call: TRBD1; j_call: TRBJ1-3; cdr3_aa: CASSRPGQGSGNTIYF; cdr3_nt: TGTGCCAGCAGCAGACCGGGACAGGGCTCTGGAAACACCATATATTTT
v_call: TRBV7-8; clone_size: -; d_call: TRBD1; j_call: TRBJ2-7; cdr3_aa: CASSLVSGQVVNYEQYF; cdr3_nt: TGTGCCAGCAGCTTAGTAAGCGGACAGGTTGTGAACTACGAGCAGTACTTC
v_call: TRBV7-2; clone_size: once; d_call: TRBD2; j_call: TRBJ2-3; cdr3_aa: CASSPGLAGPGGQYF; cdr3_nt: TGTGCCAGCAGCCCGGGACTAGCGGGTCCCGGAGGGCAGTATTTT
v_call: TRBV3-1/TRBV3-2; clone_size: -; d_call: TRBD2; j_call: TRBJ2-2; cdr3_aa: CASSQRDLTSGENTGELFF; cdr3_nt: TGTGCCAGCAGCCAAAGGGACCTCACTAGCGGGGAAAACACCGGGGAGCTGTTTTTT
v_call: TRBV12-3/TRBV12-4; clone_size: -; d_call: -; j_call: TRBJ2-1; cdr3_aa: CASSPNYNEQFF; cdr3_nt: TGTGCCAGCAGCCCAAATTACAATGAGCAGTTCTTC
v_call: TRBV19; clone_size: -; d_call: TRBD2; j_call: TRBJ2-2; cdr3_aa: CASNAGGETGELFF; cdr3_nt: TGTGCCAGTAATGCGGGGGGCGAAACCGGGGAGCTGTTTTTT
v_call: TRBV25-1; clone_size: -; d_call: TRBD2; j_call: TRBJ2-5; cdr3_aa: CASSDPSSGRGETQYF; cdr3_nt: TGTGCCAGCAGTGACCCTTCTAGCGGTAGGGGCGAGACCCAGTACTTC
v_call: TRBV10-1; clone_size: -; d_call: TRBD2; j_call: TRBJ2-3; cdr3_aa: CASGTSGRGTDTQYF; cdr3_nt: TGCGCCAGCGGGACTAGCGGGAGAGGAACAGATACGCAGTATTTT
v_call: TRBV5-1; clone_size: -; d_call: -; j_call: TRBJ2-2; cdr3_aa: CASSFTGLSNTGELFF; cdr3_nt: TGCGCCAGCAGCTTCACCGGACTATCGAACACCGGGGAGCTGTTTTTT
v_call: TRBV7-6; clone_size: -; d_call: TRBD2; j_call: TRBJ2-1; cdr3_aa: CASSTKPRLAGGLNYNEQFF; cdr3_nt: TGTGCCAGCAGCACCAAACCCCGTCTAGCGGGGGGCCTAAACTACAATGAGCAGTTCTTC
v_call: TRBV5-1; clone_size: -; d_call: -; j_call: TRBJ2-5; cdr3_aa: CASSLEEETQYF; cdr3_nt: TGCGCCAGCAGCTTGGAGGAGGAGACCCAGTACTTC
v_call: TRBV6-5; clone_size: -; d_call: -; j_call: TRBJ1-1; cdr3_aa: CASTSTGTSEAFF; cdr3_nt: TGTGCCAGCACCTCTACAGGTACTTCTGAAGCTTTCTTT
v_call: TRBV14; clone_size: -; d_call: -; j_call: TRBJ2-2; cdr3_aa: CASSQGRRPGELFF; cdr3_nt: TGTGCCAGCAGCCAAGGTAGGAGGCCCGGGGAGCTGTTTTTT
v_call: TRBV30; clone_size: -; d_call: TRBD1; j_call: TRBJ1-4; cdr3_aa: CAWSGTGGFEKLFF; cdr3_nt: TGTGCCTGGAGTGGGACAGGGGGGTTCGAAAAACTGTTTTTT
v_call: TRBV5-5; clone_size: once; d_call: TRBD1; j_call: TRBJ2-3; cdr3_aa: CASSIRLTGTGFADTQYF; cdr3_nt: TGTGCCAGCAGCATAAGACTAACCGGGACAGGATTTGCAGATACGCAGTATTTT
v_call: TRBV28; clone_size: -; d_call: -; j_call: TRBJ2-1; cdr3_aa: CASRRILGSYNEQFF; cdr3_nt: TGTGCCAGCAGGCGGATACTAGGATCCTACAATGAGCAGTTCTTC
v_call: TRBV5-1; clone_size: -; d_call: TRBD2; j_call: TRBJ2-1; cdr3_aa: CASSLAIVVSGGYNEQFF; cdr3_nt: TGCGCCAGCAGCTTGGCCATAGTCGTCAGCGGGGGGTACAATGAGCAGTTCTTC
v_call: TRBV5-6; clone_size: -; d_call: -; j_call: TRBJ1-2; cdr3_aa: CASSPPAAAGDYTF; cdr3_nt: TGTGCCAGCAGCCCTCCGGCGGCAGCAGGGGACTACACCTTC
v_call: TRBV5-1; clone_size: -; d_call: -; j_call: TRBJ1-5; cdr3_aa: CASSPVGGEQPQHF; cdr3_nt: TGCGCCAGCAGCCCGGTCGGGGGGGAGCAGCCCCAGCATTTT
v_call: TRBV5-1; clone_size: once; d_call: -; j_call: TRBJ2-7; cdr3_aa: CASSLSTGKRFEQYF; cdr3_nt: TGCGCCAGCAGCCTATCGACGGGAAAAAGATTCGAGCAGTACTTC
v_call: TRBV5-1; clone_size: once; d_call: TRBD1; j_call: TRBJ2-1; cdr3_aa: CASRLGQGSYNEQFF; cdr3_nt: TGCGCCAGCAGACTGGGACAGGGTTCCTACAATGAGCAGTTCTTC
v_call: TRBV19; clone_size: -; d_call: TRBD1; j_call: TRBJ1-2; cdr3_aa: CASRMDRRYGYTF; cdr3_nt: TGTGCCAGTAGGATGGACAGGCGCTATGGCTACACCTTC
v_call: TRBV6-5; clone_size: -; d_call: -; j_call: TRBJ1-1; cdr3_aa: CASSYSKRSTEAFF; cdr3_nt: TGTGCCAGCAGTTACTCGAAACGCAGCACTGAAGCTTTCTTT
v_call: TRBV7-2; clone_size: -; d_call: -; j_call: TRBJ2-3; cdr3_aa: CASSYSIVRGTDTQYF; cdr3_nt: TGTGCCAGCAGCTACTCCATCGTACGGGGCACAGATACGCAGTATTTT
v_call: TRBV9; clone_size: -; d_call: -; j_call: TRBJ2-3; cdr3_aa: CASSRYGSPDTQYF; cdr3_nt: TGTGCCAGCAGCCGGTACGGGAGCCCAGATACGCAGTATTTT
v_call: TRBV19; clone_size: -; d_call: TRBD1; j_call: TRBJ1-6; cdr3_aa: CASSPTGGLYNSPLHF; cdr3_nt: TGTGCCAGTAGTCCGACAGGGGGCCTCTATAATTCACCCCTCCACTTT
v_call: TRBV10-3; clone_size: -; d_call: TRBD1; j_call: TRBJ2-6; cdr3_aa: CAICPGTGIGANVLTF; cdr3_nt: TGTGCCATTTGTCCCGGGACAGGGATCGGGGCCAACGTCCTGACTTTC
v_call: TRBV20-1; clone_size: -; d_call: TRBD2; j_call: TRBJ2-7; cdr3_aa: CSASLGAGGREQYF; cdr3_nt: TGCAGTGCTAGTCTTGGGGCGGGAGGGCGCGAGCAGTACTTC
v_call: TRBV5-1; clone_size: -; d_call: -; j_call: TRBJ2-7; cdr3_aa: CASSRHSAGTTPYEQYF; cdr3_nt: TGCGCCAGCAGCAGACATTCCGCCGGGACAACTCCCTACGAGCAGTACTTC
v_call: TRBV6-5; clone_size: -; d_call: -; j_call: TRBJ1-3; cdr3_aa: CAITGGAGNTIYF; cdr3_nt: TGTGCCATCACAGGAGGGGCTGGAAACACCATATATTTT